These T cell receptor beta chains were read from a single sample in a study of T cell changes during pregnancy in multiple sclerosis. The assay was immunoSEQ multiplex PCR, and TCRdb's table has in-frame clones only and misses some. The sample carries 40,000 to 60,000 clones, approximately 95% recorded once. This sample comprised CD8+ T cells from peripheral blood mononuclear cells, obtained in the first trimester of pregnancy. These receptors all come from a female donor with multiple sclerosis, enrolled in a pregnancy study. Both conserved end residues are part of each CDR3. Fields, in order: J gene, V gene, D gene, clone size, CDR3 protein, CDR3 DNA. D genes are given only for firm matches. Clone size is stated in some rows and not others, as once, few, many or a class when expanded.

TRBJ1-1 TRBV6-1 . . CASSDFRQGPVNTEAFF TGTGCCAGCAGTGATTTTCGGCAGGGCCCCGTGAACACTGAAGCTTTCTTT
TRBJ2-3 TRBV27 . . CASSSSDSTDTQYF TGTGCCAGCAGTTCCAGCGATAGCACAGATACGCAGTATTTT
TRBJ1-1 TRBV19 . . CASSINGVLGEAFF TGTGCCAGTAGTATTAACGGGGTACTCGGTGAAGCTTTCTTT
TRBJ1-2 TRBV7-6 . . CASSLAREGDLWGYTF TGTGCCAGCAGCTTAGCGCGGGAAGGGGACCTCTGGGGCTACACCTTC
TRBJ2-1 TRBV5-6 TRBD2 . CASSLSVGGPYNEQFF TGTGCCAGCAGCCTGTCAGTGGGAGGGCCTTACAATGAGCAGTTCTTC
TRBJ2-7 TRBV4-1 . . CASSHAWGQGSTYEQYF TGCGCCAGCAGCCATGCCTGGGGGCAGGGTTCAACCTACGAGCAGTACTTC
TRBJ1-2 TRBV9 . . CASSVSRGREGDYGYTF TGTGCCAGCAGCGTATCTAGGGGGAGAGAGGGGGACTATGGCTACACCTTC
TRBJ1-1 TRBV27 . . CASSLFYQGAVTEAFF TGTGCCAGCAGTTTATTTTATCAGGGCGCCGTGACTGAAGCTTTCTTT
TRBJ2-5 TRBV10-3 TRBD2 . CATSGGLALQETQYF TGTGCCACCTCAGGCGGACTAGCGCTGCAAGAGACCCAGTACTTC
TRBJ2-6 TRBV9 . . CASSVGLVGGANVLTF TGTGCCAGCAGCGTAGGACTAGTGGGCGGGGCCAACGTCCTGACTTTC
TRBJ2-7 TRBV27 TRBD1 . CASSRTGERYGEQYF TGTGCCAGCAGCCGGACAGGGGAGAGGTATGGCGAGCAGTACTTC
TRBJ2-1 TRBV27 . . CASSLGGASYNEQFF TGTGCCAGCAGTTTAGGAGGGGCCTCCTACAATGAGCAGTTCTTC
TRBJ2-7 TRBV6-1 TRBD2 . CASSENSGGSWNEQYF TGTGCCAGCAGTGAAAATTCGGGCGGGAGCTGGAACGAGCAGTACTTC
TRBJ2-5 TRBV5-1 TRBD1 . CATRSTGGETQYF TGCGCCACGAGATCCACAGGGGGAGAGACCCAGTACTTC
TRBJ2-2 TRBV2 TRBD2 . CASSSGLAGAVVTGELFF TGTGCCAGCAGTTCCGGACTAGCGGGAGCTGTAGTCACCGGGGAGCTGTTTTTT
TRBJ1-5 TRBV9 . . CASSGDSSAQPQHF TGTGCCAGCAGCGGCGACAGCTCGGCCCAGCCCCAGCATTTT
TRBJ1-4 TRBV9 TRBD1 . CASSIKTGFNEKLFF TGTGCCAGCAGCATAAAGACAGGGTTTAATGAAAAACTGTTTTTT
TRBJ1-1 TRBV6-1 . once CASSELRVTEAFF TGTGCCAGCAGTGAATTGAGGGTCACTGAAGCTTTCTTT
TRBJ2-1 TRBV29-1 TRBD2 . CSVDRREGENEQFF TGCAGCGTTGATCGGCGGGAGGGTGAGAATGAGCAGTTCTTC
TRBJ2-7 TRBV7-9 TRBD2 . CASSRTRTSGGEGEQYF TGTGCCAGCAGCCGAACCCGGACTAGCGGAGGGGAGGGGGAGCAGTACTTC
TRBJ2-7 TRBV28 TRBD2 . CASSLVREAGHEQYF TGTGCCAGCAGTTTAGTGCGGGAGGCGGGACACGAGCAGTACTTC
TRBJ2-1 TRBV19 . . CASSSTSYNEQFF TGTGCCAGTAGTAGCACAAGCTACAATGAGCAGTTCTTC
TRBJ2-7 TRBV2 . . CASIHGQTGSYEQYF TGTGCCAGCATCCACGGACAGACCGGCTCCTACGAGCAGTACTTC
TRBJ2-7 TRBV10-3 TRBD2 once CAISESLAGGFVEQYF TGTGCCATCAGTGAGTCCCTAGCGGGAGGGTTTGTCGAGCAGTACTTC
TRBJ1-5 TRBV19 . . CASSLSGQSNQPQHF TGTGCCAGTAGTCTTTCCGGACAGAGCAATCAGCCCCAGCATTTT
TRBJ1-5 TRBV6-5 TRBD1 . CASRGDSGNQPQHF TGTGCCAGCAGGGGGGACAGCGGAAATCAGCCCCAGCATTTT
TRBJ2-1 TRBV5-1 . . CASSPLGSSYNEQFF TGCGCCAGCAGCCCCCTAGGAAGCTCCTACAATGAGCAGTTCTTC